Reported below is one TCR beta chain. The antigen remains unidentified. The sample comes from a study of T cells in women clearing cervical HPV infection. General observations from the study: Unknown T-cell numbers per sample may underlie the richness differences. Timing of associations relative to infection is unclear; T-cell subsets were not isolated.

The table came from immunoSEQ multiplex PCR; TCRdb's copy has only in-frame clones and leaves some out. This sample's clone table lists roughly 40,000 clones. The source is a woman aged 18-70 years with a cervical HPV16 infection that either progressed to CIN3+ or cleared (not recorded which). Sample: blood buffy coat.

CDR3 bases read: TGCGCCAGCAGCTTGATTCCAAGCTCCAACTATGGC. This translates into CASSLIPSSNYG. The complete CDR3 protein is CASSLIPSSNYGYTF. V and J are TRBV5-1 and TRBJ1-2; D is uncertain. The read stops 3 residues short of the end of the CDR3; the missing end is completed from the germline J gene. Trimming cost V 1 base and J 2 bases, with 12 bases left between them. There are 15 residues in the CDR3. Germline assignment: CDR1 SGHRS and CDR2 YFSETQ.